The table lists the clone carrying this TCR beta chain with a few counts. An input of roughly 0.5 to 1 ug of RNA was subjected to reverse transcription using random hexamers. In TCRdb, the immunoSEQ multiplex PCR reads were re-called with MiXCR into one record per CDR3 protein. The sample has some 130,000 distinct CDR3 sequences, 85% to 95% seen once; the top ten hold roughly 0.17%. The sample originates from a study of CD8 T cells in Susac syndrome. The CDR3 contains 12 residues. The germline V gene encodes CDR1 SQVTM and CDR2 ANQGSEA. Trimming pared 5 bases from V and 1 base from J, leaving 8 bases between.

The TCR comes from a human donor with Susac syndrome. The rearrangement joins TRBV29-1 to TRBJ2-5; no clear D. Specimen: CD8+ T cells from PBMCs. CDR3 amino acids: CSVWPSQETQYF. CDR3 bases: TGCAGCGTTTGGCCCAGCCAAGAGACCCAGTACTTC.